Presented here are 10 T cell receptor beta chains from one specimen sequenced in a study of PD-1 blockade in classical Hodgkin lymphoma. Profiled with immunoSEQ multiplex PCR; TCRdb holds only in-frame clones, not every one. The data show over 15,000 clones, 70% to 80% seen once. After autologous stem cell transplantation all patients relapsed, and prior brentuximab vedotin exposure differed between cohorts. Sequencing was performed on peripheral blood mononuclear cells (PBMCs), taken before the second cycle of nivolumab. These receptors originate from a human donor with classical Hodgkin lymphoma.

This clone has just a few counts. V usage is TRBV9 and J usage is TRBJ2-5; D ambiguous. CDR1 and CDR2 from the germline V gene are SGDLS and YYNGEE. The CDR3 covers 15 residues. Trimming stripped 1 base from V and 4 bases from J, with 14 bases between. The DNA of the CDR3 is TGTGCCAGCAGCGTAAATGAGGTGGGGTTAGAGACCCAGTACTTC. Amino acids: CASSVNEVGLETQYF.

The chain has TRBV9 and TRBJ2-3; D not resolved. CDR1 is SGDLS and CDR2 is YYNGEE in the germline V gene. CDR3 length: 13 residues. The ends were cut back, 0 bases at V and 4 bases at J, with 6 bases in the middle. CDR3 DNA: TGTGCCAGCAGCGTAGCTAGGTCAGATACGCAGTATTTT. Protein: CASSVARSDTQYF. Full variable domain (missing parts from reference TRBV9 and TRBJ2-3): DSGVTQTPKHLITATGQRVTLRCSPRSGDLSVYWYQQSLDQGLQFLIQYYNGEERAKGNILERFSAQQFPDLHSELNLSSLELGDSALYFCASSVARSDTQYFGPGTRLTVL.

CDR3 in DNA: TGTGCCAGCAGCTCAGTAGGGCCCTACGAGCAGTACTTC. Protein sequence: CASSSVGPYEQYF. The chain carries TRBV11-2 and TRBJ2-7; no definite D call. V was pared by 4 bases and J by 2 bases, with 9 bases between. The CDR3 extends over 13 amino acids. Germline V gives CDR1 SGHAT, CDR2 FQNNGV.

The table lists this clone with a count of one. The gene calls are TRBV27 and TRBJ2-7, with D unclear. Between the trimmed V and J ends, which lost 4 bases and 4 bases, there was a span of 11 bases. The CDR3 is 13 residues long. Germline CDR1 and CDR2: MNHEY and SMNVEV (reference sequence). For the CDR3, the DNA is TGTGCCAGCAGTTATAACACCCGATACGAGCAGTACTTC. Amino acid sequence: CASSYNTRYEQYF.

The chain carries TRBV18 and TRBJ1-2, with D perhaps matching TRBD1 (5 bases). The CDR3 has 13 amino acids. V lost 2 bases, J lost 8 bases, and 12 bases lay in between. In germline, CDR1 is KGHSH, CDR2 LQKENI. The CDR3 DNA sequence: TGTGCCAGCTCACCAGTAGGACAAAGCGGCTACACCTTC. This encodes CASSPVGQSGYTF.

This sequence joins TRBV27 and TRBJ1-6, with 7 bases aligning to TRBD1. V lost 6 bases, J lost 0 bases, and 5 bases stayed unmatched. Germline CDR1 and CDR2: MNHEY and SMNVEV (reference sequence). The CDR3 runs 16 residues. The CDR3 here is CASRSGQSSYNSPLHF. Written as DNA, the CDR3 is TGTGCCAGCAGGTCGGGACAGAGCTCCTATAATTCACCCCTCCACTTT.

V usage is TRBV19 and J usage is TRBJ1-4; D remains ambiguous. Trimming cost V 4 bases and J 7 bases, with 10 bases left between them. Per germline, CDR1 LNHDA and CDR2 SQIVND (reference sequence). The CDR3 extends over 13 amino acids. The CDR3 coding sequence is TGTGCCAGTAGTACTCACGGAGGTGAAAAACTGTTTTTT. Translating it yields CASSTHGGEKLFF.

This chain uses TRBV7-9 with TRBJ2-7, with D possibly matching TRBD2 (5 bases). CDR1 and CDR2 (germline): SEHNR, FQNEAQ (reference sequence). The length of the CDR3 is 14 residues. Trimming shortened V by 3 bases and J by 2 bases, and 11 bases separated the two germline ends. The CDR3 region is CASSFSGSTYEQYF. The CDR3 nucleotides are TGTGCCAGCAGCTTTAGTGGGAGCACCTACGAGCAGTACTTC.

V and J are TRBV7-8 and TRBJ2-3; 13 bases are shared with TRBD2. This CDR3 is 16 amino acids long. The germline V gene has CDR1 SGHVS and CDR2 FQNEAQ. V trimming: 4 bases; J trimming: 5 bases; junction bases outside the gene matches: 6. The chain's CDR3 is CASSSRLAGGEDTQYF. The CDR3 DNA follows: TGTGCCAGCAGCTCAAGACTAGCGGGAGGAGAAGATACGCAGTATTTT.

The chain is built from TRBV6-1 and TRBJ2-7, with D perhaps being TRBD1 or TRBD2 (5 bases each). Trimming cost V 7 bases and J 1 base, with 11 bases left between them. The length of the CDR3 is 13 residues. CDR1 and CDR2 from the germline V gene are MNHNS and SASEGT. CDR3 sequence reads: CASTVGASYEQYF. The DNA of the CDR3 is TGTGCCAGCACCGTCGGGGCGTCCTACGAGCAGTACTTC.